The clone carrying this T cell receptor (beta chain) was detected ten times or more. TCRdb reanalysed the RT-PCR reads using MiXCR and keeps one entry per CDR3 protein. This sample has about 680,000 distinct CDR3 sequences, with more than 13% found just once. The CDR3 sequence is 14 residues long. Germline CDR1 and CDR2: ENHRY and SYGVKD. V gave up 4 bases and J gave up 0 bases; unmatched junction bases: 2. The chain recombines TRBV10-3 with TRBJ1-1, with TRBD1 identical over 7 bases. This TCR came from a female donor in good health, serving as a healthy control. The sample consisted of memory CD4+ T cells from blood. The CDR3 DNA is TGTGCCATCAGTGGGACAGGTATGAACACTGAAGCTTTCTTT. Its translation is CAISGTGMNTEAFF.